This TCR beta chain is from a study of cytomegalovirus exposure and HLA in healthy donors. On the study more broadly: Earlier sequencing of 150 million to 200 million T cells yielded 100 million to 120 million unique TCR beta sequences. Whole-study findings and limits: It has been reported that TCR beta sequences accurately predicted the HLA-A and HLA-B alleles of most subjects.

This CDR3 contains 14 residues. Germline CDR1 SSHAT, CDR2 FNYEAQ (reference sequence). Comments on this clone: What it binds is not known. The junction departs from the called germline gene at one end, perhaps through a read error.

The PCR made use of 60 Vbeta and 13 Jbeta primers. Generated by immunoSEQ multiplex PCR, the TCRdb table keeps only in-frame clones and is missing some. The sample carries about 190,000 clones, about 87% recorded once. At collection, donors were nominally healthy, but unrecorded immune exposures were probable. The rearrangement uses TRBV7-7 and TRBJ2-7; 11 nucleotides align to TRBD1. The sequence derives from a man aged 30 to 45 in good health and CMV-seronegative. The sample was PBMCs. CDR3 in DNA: TGTGCTAGCAGCCGGGACAGGGGGTCCTACGAGCAGTACTTC. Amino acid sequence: CASSRDRGSYEQYF.